This paragraph reports one T cell receptor beta chain. This sample is part of a study of cytomegalovirus exposure and HLA in healthy donors. The PCR ran on 60 Vbeta and 13 Jbeta primers. The table came from immunoSEQ multiplex PCR; TCRdb's copy has only in-frame clones and leaves some out. The table includes about 110,000 clones, around 77% detected once. The CDR3 extends over 15 amino acids. Germline CDR1 reads MGHRA; CDR2 reads YSYEKL. The V segment lost 4 bases and the J segment 4 bases; nucleotides outside the gene matches: 3. Nominally healthy donors were sampled, though unrecorded immune exposures were likely.

This clonotype originated in a male donor in good health and CMV-seronegative. V and J are TRBV4-1 and TRBJ1-5; 11 bases line up with TRBD1. The sequencing input was PBMCs. The CDR3: CASSRGDRGNQPQHF. CDR3 in DNA: TGCGCCAGCAGCCGGGGGGACAGGGGGAATCAGCCCCAGCATTTT.